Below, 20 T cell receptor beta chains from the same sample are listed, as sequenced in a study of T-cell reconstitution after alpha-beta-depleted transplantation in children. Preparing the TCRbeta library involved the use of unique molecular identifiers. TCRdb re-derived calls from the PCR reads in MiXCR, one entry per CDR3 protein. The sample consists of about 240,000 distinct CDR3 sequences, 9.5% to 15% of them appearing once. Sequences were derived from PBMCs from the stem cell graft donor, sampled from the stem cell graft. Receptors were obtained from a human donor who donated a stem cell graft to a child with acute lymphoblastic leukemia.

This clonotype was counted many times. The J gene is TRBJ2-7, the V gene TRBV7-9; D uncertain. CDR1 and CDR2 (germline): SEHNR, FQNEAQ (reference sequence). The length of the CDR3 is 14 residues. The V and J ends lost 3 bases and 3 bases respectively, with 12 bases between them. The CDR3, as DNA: TGTGCCAGCAGCTTTACGACGGACCGCTACGAGCAGTACTTC. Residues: CASSFTTDRYEQYF.

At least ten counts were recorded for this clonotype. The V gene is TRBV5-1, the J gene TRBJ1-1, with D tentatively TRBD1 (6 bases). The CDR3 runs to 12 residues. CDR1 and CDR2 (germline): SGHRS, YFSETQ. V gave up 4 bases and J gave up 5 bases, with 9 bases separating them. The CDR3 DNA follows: TGCGCCAGCAGCGTCAGGGGTACTGAAGCTTTCTTT. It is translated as CASSVRGTEAFF.

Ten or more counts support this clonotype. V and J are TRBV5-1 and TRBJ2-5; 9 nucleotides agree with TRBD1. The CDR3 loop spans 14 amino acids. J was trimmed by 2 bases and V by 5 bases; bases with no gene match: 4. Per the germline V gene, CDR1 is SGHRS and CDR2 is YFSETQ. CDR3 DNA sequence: TGCGCCAGCAGATTGACAGGGGGTCAAGAGACCCAGTACTTC. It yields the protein CASRLTGGQETQYF.

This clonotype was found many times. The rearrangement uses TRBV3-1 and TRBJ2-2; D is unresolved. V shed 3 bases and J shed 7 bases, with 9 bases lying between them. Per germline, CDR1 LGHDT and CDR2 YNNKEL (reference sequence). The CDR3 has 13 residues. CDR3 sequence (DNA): TGTGCCAGCAGCCACTCACTCAGCGGGGAGCTGTTTTTT. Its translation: CASSHSLSGELFF.

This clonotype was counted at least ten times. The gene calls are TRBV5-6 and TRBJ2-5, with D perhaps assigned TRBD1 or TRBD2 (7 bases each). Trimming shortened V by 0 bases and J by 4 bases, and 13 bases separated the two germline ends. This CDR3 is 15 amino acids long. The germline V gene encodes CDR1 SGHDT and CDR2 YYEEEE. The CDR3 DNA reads TGTGCCAGCAGCTTGGAGGCAGGGGGGGGAGAGACCCAGTACTTC. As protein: CASSLEAGGGETQYF.

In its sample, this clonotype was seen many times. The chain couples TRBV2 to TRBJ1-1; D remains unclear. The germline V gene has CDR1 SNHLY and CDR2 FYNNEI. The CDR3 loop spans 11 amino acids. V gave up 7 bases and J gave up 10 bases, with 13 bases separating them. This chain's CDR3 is CASKRPDGAFF. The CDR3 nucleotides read TGTGCCAGCAAAAGGCCGGATGGAGCTTTCTTT.

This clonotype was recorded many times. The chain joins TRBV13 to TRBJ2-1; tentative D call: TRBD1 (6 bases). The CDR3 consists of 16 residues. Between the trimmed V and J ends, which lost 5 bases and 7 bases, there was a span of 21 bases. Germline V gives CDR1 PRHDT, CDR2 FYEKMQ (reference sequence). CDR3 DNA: TGTGCCAGCAGCGGCCACACCGGGACATCCCTAAATGAGCAGTTCTTC. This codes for CASSGHTGTSLNEQFF.

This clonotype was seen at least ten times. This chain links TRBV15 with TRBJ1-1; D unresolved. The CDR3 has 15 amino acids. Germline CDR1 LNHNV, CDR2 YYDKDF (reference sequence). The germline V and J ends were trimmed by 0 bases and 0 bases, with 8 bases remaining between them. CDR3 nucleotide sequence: TGTGCCACCAGCAGAGAGAGGACGGTGAACACTGAAGCTTTCTTT. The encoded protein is CATSRERTVNTEAFF. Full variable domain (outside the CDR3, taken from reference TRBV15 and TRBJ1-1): DAMVIQNPRYQVTQFGKPVTLSCSQTLNHNVMYWYQQKSSQAPKLLFHYYDKDFNNEADTPDNFQSRRPNTSFCFLDIRSPGLGDTAMYLCATSRERTVNTEAFFGQGTRLTVV.

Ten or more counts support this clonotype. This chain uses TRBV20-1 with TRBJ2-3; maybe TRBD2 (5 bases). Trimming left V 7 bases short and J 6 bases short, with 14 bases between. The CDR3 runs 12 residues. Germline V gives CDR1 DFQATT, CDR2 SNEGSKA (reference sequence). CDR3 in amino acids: CSVGSPGDTQYF. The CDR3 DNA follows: TGCAGTGTAGGGAGTCCCGGGGATACGCAGTATTTT.

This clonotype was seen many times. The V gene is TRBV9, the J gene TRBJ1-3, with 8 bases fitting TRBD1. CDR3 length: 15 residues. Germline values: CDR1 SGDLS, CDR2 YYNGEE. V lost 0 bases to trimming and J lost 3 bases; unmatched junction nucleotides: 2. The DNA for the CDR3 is TGTGCCAGCAGCGTAGGACAGGGGAGTGGAAACACCATATATTTT. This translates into CASSVGQGSGNTIYF.

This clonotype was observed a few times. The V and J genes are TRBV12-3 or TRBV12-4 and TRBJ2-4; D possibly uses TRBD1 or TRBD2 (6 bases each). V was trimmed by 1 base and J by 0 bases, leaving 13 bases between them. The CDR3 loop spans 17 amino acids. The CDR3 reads CASSLETGALAKNIQYF. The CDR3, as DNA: TGTGCCAGCAGTTTAGAAACGGGGGCGTTAGCCAAAAACATTCAGTACTTC.

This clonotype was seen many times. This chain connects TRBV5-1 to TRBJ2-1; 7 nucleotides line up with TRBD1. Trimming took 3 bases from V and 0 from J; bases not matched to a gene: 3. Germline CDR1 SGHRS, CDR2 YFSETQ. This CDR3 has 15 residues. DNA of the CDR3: TGCGCCAGCAGCTGGGGACAGTTCTCCTACAATGAGCAGTTCTTC. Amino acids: CASSWGQFSYNEQFF.

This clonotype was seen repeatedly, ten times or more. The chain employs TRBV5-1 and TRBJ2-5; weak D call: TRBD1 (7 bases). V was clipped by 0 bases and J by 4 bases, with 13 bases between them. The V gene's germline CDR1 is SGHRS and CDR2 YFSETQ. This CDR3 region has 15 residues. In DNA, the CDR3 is TGCGCCAGCAGCTTGGGACAGGGAGGCGGAGAGACCCAGTACTTC. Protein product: CASSLGQGGGETQYF.

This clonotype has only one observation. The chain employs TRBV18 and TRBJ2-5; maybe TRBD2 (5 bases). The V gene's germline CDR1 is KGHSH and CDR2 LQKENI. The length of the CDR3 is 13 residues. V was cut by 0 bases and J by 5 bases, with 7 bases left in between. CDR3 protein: CASSPPWRETQYF. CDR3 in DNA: TGTGCCAGCTCACCACCGTGGAGGGAGACCCAGTACTTC.

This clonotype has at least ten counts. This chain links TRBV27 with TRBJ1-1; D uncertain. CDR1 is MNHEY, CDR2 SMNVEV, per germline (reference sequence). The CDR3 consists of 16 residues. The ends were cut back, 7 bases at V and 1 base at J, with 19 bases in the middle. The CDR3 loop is CASTLRGGLSNTEAFF. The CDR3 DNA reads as TGTGCCAGCACTTTGCGGGGAGGCTTATCGAACACTGAAGCTTTCTTT.

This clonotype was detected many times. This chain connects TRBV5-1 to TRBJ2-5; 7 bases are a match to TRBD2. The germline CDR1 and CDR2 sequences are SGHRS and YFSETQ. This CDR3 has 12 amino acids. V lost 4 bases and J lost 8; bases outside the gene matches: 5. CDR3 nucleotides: TGCGCCAGCAGCAGTCCGGGAGGTACCCAGTACTTC. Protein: CASSSPGGTQYF.

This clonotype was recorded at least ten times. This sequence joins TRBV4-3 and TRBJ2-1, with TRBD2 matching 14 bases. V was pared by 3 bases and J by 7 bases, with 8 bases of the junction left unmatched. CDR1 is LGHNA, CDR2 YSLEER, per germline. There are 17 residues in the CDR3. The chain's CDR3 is CASSQVPGLAGANEQFF. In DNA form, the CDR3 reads TGCGCCAGCAGCCAGGTACCGGGACTAGCGGGAGCGAATGAGCAGTTCTTC.

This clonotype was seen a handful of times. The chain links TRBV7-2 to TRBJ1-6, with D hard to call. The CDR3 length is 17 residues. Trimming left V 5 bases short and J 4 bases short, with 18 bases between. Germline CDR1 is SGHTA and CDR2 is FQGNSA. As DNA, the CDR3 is TGTGCCAGCAGCCTACTCTCCAGTGGCTCTTATAATTCACCCCTCCACTTT. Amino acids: CASSLLSSGSYNSPLHF.

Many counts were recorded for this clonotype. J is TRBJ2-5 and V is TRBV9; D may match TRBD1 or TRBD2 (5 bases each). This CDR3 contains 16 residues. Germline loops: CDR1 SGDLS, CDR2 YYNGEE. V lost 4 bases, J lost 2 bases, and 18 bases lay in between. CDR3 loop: CASSPGARAVQETQYF. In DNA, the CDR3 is TGTGCCAGCAGCCCTGGGGCACGAGCGGTTCAAGAGACCCAGTACTTC.

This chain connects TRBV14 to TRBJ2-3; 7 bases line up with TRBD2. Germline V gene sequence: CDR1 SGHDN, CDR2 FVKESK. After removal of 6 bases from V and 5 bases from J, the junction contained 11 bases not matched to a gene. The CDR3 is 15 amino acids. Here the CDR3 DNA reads TGTGCCAGCAGGTCGGGCGGGAGCTGGAGAGATACGCAGTATTTT. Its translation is CASRSGGSWRDTQYF.